These T cell receptor beta chains were read from a single sample in a study of cytomegalovirus exposure and HLA in healthy donors. Sequencing was performed with immunoSEQ multiplex PCR; in TCRdb, only in-frame clones are kept and a portion is missing. In the table there are about 210,000 clones, 78% of which are singletons. Sequences were obtained from PBMCs. These TCRs come from a woman aged 25 to 39 in good health and CMV-seropositive. CDR3s include the opening cysteine and the closing phenylalanine or tryptophan. Fields, in order: D gene, clone size, V gene, J gene, CDR3 DNA, CDR3 protein. A D gene is named only where the DNA matches it firmly. Clone size is not always given. Where it is, it says once, few, many or a class for expanded clones.

D: NA; size: once; V: TRBV30; J: TRBJ1-1; DNA: TGTGCCCGCGGGGGCGGGGGGGGAGCTTTCTTT; CDR3: CARGGGGGAFF
D: TRBD2; size: NA; V: TRBV4-3; J: TRBJ2-3; DNA: TGCGCCAGCAGCCAAGTAAGACTAGCGGGAGTAACAGATACGCAGTATTTT; CDR3: CASSQVRLAGVTDTQYF
D: NA; size: NA; V: TRBV9; J: TRBJ1-1; DNA: TGTGCCAGCAGCGTTGCCGTTTATGGGGCGGACACTGAAGCTTTCTTT; CDR3: CASSVAVYGADTEAFF
D: NA; size: NA; V: TRBV11-3; J: TRBJ1-1; DNA: TGTGCCAGCAGCTCAGGACCGGGAGCAATGAACACTGAAGCTTTCTTT; CDR3: CASSSGPGAMNTEAFF
D: NA; size: NA; V: TRBV5-1; J: TRBJ1-4; DNA: TGCGCCAGCACGACAGGACACAATGAAAAACTGTTTTTT; CDR3: CASTTGHNEKLFF
D: TRBD1; size: NA; V: TRBV19; J: TRBJ2-1; DNA: TGTGCCAGTAGTTGGGGACAGTACAATGAGCAGTTCTTC; CDR3: CASSWGQYNEQFF
D: TRBD1; size: NA; V: TRBV25-1; J: TRBJ2-7; DNA: TGTGCCAGCACCAACCACCGGGACAGACCCTACGAGCAGTACTTC; CDR3: CASTNHRDRPYEQYF
D: TRBD1; size: few; V: TRBV28; J: TRBJ2-7; DNA: TGTGCCAGCAGGGCGACAGGGAAGATCTACGAGCAGTACTTC; CDR3: CASRATGKIYEQYF
D: TRBD2; size: NA; V: TRBV2; J: TRBJ2-1; DNA: TGTGCCAGCAGGGCTAGCGGCTCCTACAATGAGCAGTTCTTC; CDR3: CASRASGSYNEQFF
D: NA; size: NA; V: TRBV15; J: TRBJ1-3; DNA: TGTGCCACCAGCAGAGGGAGCCCTGGAAACACCATATATTTT; CDR3: CATSRGSPGNTIYF
D: TRBD2; size: few; V: TRBV5-1; J: TRBJ2-7; DNA: TGCGCCAGCAGACCTAACACGGGAGGGAACTACGAGCAGTACTTC; CDR3: CASRPNTGGNYEQYF
D: TRBD1; size: NA; V: TRBV10-3; J: TRBJ1-1; DNA: TGTGCCATCAGTGAGCGGAAAGGGGGCGTCACTGAAGCTTTCTTT; CDR3: CAISERKGGVTEAFF
D: TRBD1; size: NA; V: TRBV10-3; J: TRBJ2-7; DNA: TGTGCCGCTGGACAGGACTCCTACGAGCAGTACTTC; CDR3: CAAGQDSYEQYF
D: NA; size: NA; V: TRBV5-1; J: TRBJ2-2; DNA: TGCGCCAGCAGCTTTGGTCAGGGGCTGGGGGAGCTGTTTTTT; CDR3: CASSFGQGLGELFF
D: TRBD1; size: NA; V: TRBV6-1; J: TRBJ1-2; DNA: TGTGCCAGCAGTGACAGGGGGCGTGGCTACACCTTC; CDR3: CASSDRGRGYTF
D: NA; size: NA; V: TRBV4-3; J: TRBJ2-7; DNA: TGCGCCGTAGTCCAGGCCAGGGCTTACGAGCAGTACTTC; CDR3: CAVVQARAYEQYF
D: TRBD2; size: NA; V: TRBV18; J: TRBJ2-3; DNA: TGTGCCAGCTCACCACTAACGTCTAGCGGGAGACTCGGCACAGATACGCAGTATTTT; CDR3: CASSPLTSSGRLGTDTQYF
D: NA; size: NA; V: TRBV27; J: TRBJ2-2; DNA: TGTGCCAGCAGTTTAGTACAGGGGAACACCGGGGAGCTGTTTTTT; CDR3: CASSLVQGNTGELFF
D: TRBD1; size: NA; V: TRBV5-1; J: TRBJ2-2; DNA: TGCGCCAGCAGCGTCCAGGGGGCCAACACCGGGGAGCTGTTTTTT; CDR3: CASSVQGANTGELFF
D: TRBD2; size: NA; V: TRBV28; J: TRBJ2-2; DNA: TGTGCCAGCACGTTCAGGACTAGCGGGTACGCGAACACCGGGGAGCTGTTTTTT; CDR3: CASTFRTSGYANTGELFF
D: NA; size: NA; V: TRBV2; J: TRBJ2-7; DNA: TGTGCCAGCAAAGAGAGCTCCTACGAGCAGTACTTC; CDR3: CASKESSYEQYF
D: TRBD1; size: NA; V: TRBV7-8; J: TRBJ1-3; DNA: TGTGCCAGCAGCTTAAAAAGTACAGGGGGCCGTGGAAACACCATATATTTT; CDR3: CASSLKSTGGRGNTIYF
D: NA; size: few; V: TRBV5-1; J: TRBJ1-6; DNA: TGCGCCAGCAGCACTGGACAGTGGAGTTCACCCCTCCACTTT; CDR3: CASSTGQWSSPLHF
D: TRBD1; size: NA; V: TRBV27; J: TRBJ1-2; DNA: TGTGCCAGCAGTTTTGGGGGACAGGGGTATGGCTACACCTTC; CDR3: CASSFGGQGYGYTF
D: TRBD2; size: NA; V: TRBV4-2; J: TRBJ2-7; DNA: TGTGCCAGCAGCCAATCGACTAGCGATCACGAGCAGTACTTC; CDR3: CASSQSTSDHEQYF
D: NA; size: NA; V: TRBV7-2; J: TRBJ2-7; DNA: TGTGCCAGCAGCTTAGGTAGAGCCTACGAGCAGTACTTC; CDR3: CASSLGRAYEQYF
D: NA; size: NA; V: TRBV15; J: TRBJ2-4; DNA: TGTGCCACCAGCAGAGTGGGACTAGCCAAAAACATTCAGTACTTC; CDR3: CATSRVGLAKNIQYF
D: TRBD1; size: few; V: TRBV10-1; J: TRBJ1-2; DNA: TGCGCCAGCAGTCCCGGGACAGGGAGTTCTGGGTATGGCTACACCTTC; CDR3: CASSPGTGSSGYGYTF
D: TRBD2; size: NA; V: TRBV7-6; J: TRBJ2-1; DNA: TGTGCCAGCAGCTTATCCTCTAGCGGGGGCCACAATGAGCAGTTCTTC; CDR3: CASSLSSSGGHNEQFF
D: NA; size: NA; V: TRBV5-6; J: TRBJ2-2; DNA: TGTGCCAGCAGCAACTCGGCCGGGGAGCTGTTTTTT; CDR3: CASSNSAGELFF
D: TRBD2; size: NA; V: TRBV5-1; J: TRBJ2-2; DNA: TGCGCCAGCAGCTTTGGACTCAGCGGGGGGAACACCGGGGAGCTGTTTTTT; CDR3: CASSFGLSGGNTGELFF
D: TRBD2; size: NA; V: TRBV5-8; J: TRBJ2-3; DNA: TGTGCCAGCAGCTTCAGAGCGGGGGGCACAGATACGCAGTATTTT; CDR3: CASSFRAGGTDTQYF
D: NA; size: NA; V: TRBV7-9; J: TRBJ1-6; DNA: TGTGCCAGCAGCTTAGTCCCACTTAATTCACCCCTCCACTTT; CDR3: CASSLVPLNSPLHF
D: TRBD1; size: NA; V: TRBV7-2; J: TRBJ2-7; DNA: TGTGCCAGCAGCAAAACGGGACAGACCTCCTACGAGCAGTACTTC; CDR3: CASSKTGQTSYEQYF
D: NA; size: NA; V: TRBV7-2; J: TRBJ1-1; DNA: TGTGCCAGCAGCTTAGGGCAGGGGCTCGATGGGCCTGAAGCTTTCTTT; CDR3: CASSLGQGLDGPEAFF
D: NA; size: NA; V: TRBV6-4; J: TRBJ1-4; DNA: TGTGCCAGCAGTGGCCCACAAGGGCGGGGTGAAAAACTGTTTTTT; CDR3: CASSGPQGRGEKLFF
D: NA; size: NA; V: TRBV12-5; J: TRBJ1-1; DNA: TGTGCTAGTGGTTTGTTCGCAGGCCTTGAAGCTTTCTTT; CDR3: CASGLFAGLEAFF
D: TRBD2; size: NA; V: TRBV5-1; J: TRBJ2-2; DNA: TGCGCCAGCAGCTTGGCCGGGCGTAGCGGGACCGGGGAGCTGTTTTTT; CDR3: CASSLAGRSGTGELFF
D: TRBD2; size: NA; V: TRBV30; J: TRBJ2-5; DNA: TGTGCCTGGAGGATTCCGGGACTAGCGGGGTCCCGGTACTTC; CDR3: CAWRIPGLAGSRYF
D: NA; size: once; V: TRBV4-2; J: TRBJ2-1; DNA: TGTGCCAGCAGCCAGGCTCTAGCGCGTGAGCAGTTCTTC; CDR3: CASSQALAREQFF
D: NA; size: NA; V: TRBV19; J: TRBJ2-2; DNA: TGTGCCAGTACACCTAGCAGTTTGAACACCGGGGAGCTGTTTTTT; CDR3: CASTPSSLNTGELFF
D: TRBD1; size: NA; V: TRBV28; J: TRBJ1-6; DNA: TGTGCCAGCAACTTCGACAGGGCAAACCCCCTCCACTTT; CDR3: CASNFDRANPLHF
D: TRBD2; size: once; V: TRBV6-5; J: TRBJ2-7; DNA: TGTGCCAGCACCCGGGGCGGGAGTTCCTACGAGCAGTACTTC; CDR3: CASTRGGSSYEQYF
D: NA; size: NA; V: TRBV5-1; J: TRBJ2-7; DNA: TGCGCCAGCAGCTTGGCCAGAACCTACGAGCAGTACTTC; CDR3: CASSLARTYEQYF
D: NA; size: NA; V: TRBV20-1; J: TRBJ2-7; DNA: TGCAGTGCTGGACAGACGTACGAGCAGTACTTC; CDR3: CSAGQTYEQYF
D: NA; size: once; V: TRBV6-6; J: TRBJ2-7; DNA: TGTGCCAGCACAAGGACACTCTCCTACGAGCAGTACTTC; CDR3: CASTRTLSYEQYF
D: NA; size: NA; V: TRBV6-1; J: TRBJ2-3; DNA: TGTGCCAGCAGCGATGACTTCACAGATACGCAGTATTTT; CDR3: CASSDDFTDTQYF
D: NA; size: NA; V: TRBV5-1; J: TRBJ2-1; DNA: TGCGCCAGCAGCACCCCCGAGACAGGTTCCTACAATGAGCAGTTCTTC; CDR3: CASSTPETGSYNEQFF
D: NA; size: NA; V: TRBV7-9; J: TRBJ1-1; DNA: TGTGCCAGCAGCTTACCTTTTGTTTACAGAGCCACTGAAGCTTTCTTT; CDR3: CASSLPFVYRATEAFF
D: NA; size: few; V: TRBV11-2; J: TRBJ1-3; DNA: TGTGCCAGCAGCGCGACAGGAAACACCATATATTTT; CDR3: CASSATGNTIYF
D: NA; size: NA; V: TRBV30; J: TRBJ1-1; DNA: TGTGCCTGGATCACCCCGGGGGGCCGGGACACTGAAGCTTTCTTT; CDR3: CAWITPGGRDTEAFF
D: NA; size: NA; V: TRBV5-8; J: TRBJ1-2; DNA: TGTGCCAGCAGCCGAACGCTACAGGGAAACTATGGCTACACCTTC; CDR3: CASSRTLQGNYGYTF
D: NA; size: NA; V: TRBV19; J: TRBJ2-2; DNA: TGTGCCACCCAGAAACAGGGCCCGAGGCGAGACGGGGAGCTGTTTTTT; CDR3: CATQKQGPRRDGELFF
D: NA; size: few; V: TRBV30; J: TRBJ1-1; DNA: TGTGCCTGGGATGGGGAGGGTAACACTGAAGCTTTCTTT; CDR3: CAWDGEGNTEAFF